This passage covers 2 T cell receptor beta chains from one sample sequenced in a study of blood T cell repertoires in COVID-19. Data came from immunoSEQ multiplex PCR; TCRdb stores just in-frame clones and leaves some out. This table holds some 66,000 clones, 75% to 90% found once. Sequenced: peripheral blood. These receptors all stem from a human donor with active COVID-19. The donor label of this sample is uncertain.

The chain recombines TRBV15 with TRBJ2-1; perhaps TRBD1 as D (6 bases). Germline lookup yields CDR1 LNHNV and CDR2 YYDKDF (reference sequence). V shed 5 bases and J shed 1 base, with 12 bases lying between them. The CDR3 spans 15 residues. The CDR3 nucleotides are TGTGCCACCAGCCGGGCAGGGGCTTCCTACAATGAGCAGTTCTTC. It translates to CATSRAGASYNEQFF. Looking up the rest from reference TRBV15 and TRBJ2-1 gives the full variable domain: DAMVIQNPRYQVTQFGKPVTLSCSQTLNHNVMYWYQQKSSQAPKLLFHYYDKDFNNEADTPDNFQSRRPNTSFCFLDIRSPGLGDTAMYLCATSRAGASYNEQFFGPGTRLTVL.

The chain is built from TRBV28 and TRBJ1-6; weak D call: TRBD1 (5 bases). Between the trimmed V and J ends, which lost 8 bases and 5 bases, there was a span of 16 bases. In germline, CDR1 is MDHEN, CDR2 SYDVKM. This CDR3 has 15 residues. CDR3 sequence: CASRLSGGDNSPLHF. For the CDR3, the DNA is TGTGCCAGCCGACTAAGCGGGGGGGATAATTCACCCCTCCACTTT.